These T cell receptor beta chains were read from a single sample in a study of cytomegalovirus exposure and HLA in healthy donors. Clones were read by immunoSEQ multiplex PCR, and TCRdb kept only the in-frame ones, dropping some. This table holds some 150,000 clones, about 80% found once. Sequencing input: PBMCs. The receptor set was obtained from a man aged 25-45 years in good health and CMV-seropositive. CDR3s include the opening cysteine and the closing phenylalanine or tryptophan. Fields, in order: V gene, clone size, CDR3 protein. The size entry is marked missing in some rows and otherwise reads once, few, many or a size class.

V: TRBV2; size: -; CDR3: CASSERQGELQPQHF
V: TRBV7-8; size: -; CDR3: CASSPREVANEKLFF
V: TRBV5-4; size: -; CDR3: CASSFQTDGTDTQYF
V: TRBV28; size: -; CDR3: CASSLLRDSYNEQFF
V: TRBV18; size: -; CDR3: CASSPVRDRINTEAFF
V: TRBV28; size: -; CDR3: CASSWEGGRRYEQYF
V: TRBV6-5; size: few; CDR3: CASSYSRGQMNTEAFF
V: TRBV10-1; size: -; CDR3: CASSVRQGTDTQYF
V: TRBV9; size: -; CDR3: CASSLTGADTGELFF
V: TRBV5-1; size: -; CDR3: CASSPNPPRRDAYEQYF
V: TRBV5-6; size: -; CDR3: CASSLVGDTQYF
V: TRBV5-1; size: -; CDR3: CASSPGQGPYGYTF
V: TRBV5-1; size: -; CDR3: CASSQTDKQGYTF
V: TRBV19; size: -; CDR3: CASTMGADFHF
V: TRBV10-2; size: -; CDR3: CASSWTGMFSGNTIYF